Each of the 23 T cell receptor beta chains below was sequenced from the same sample in a study of T-cell reconstitution after alpha-beta-depleted transplantation in children. Unique molecular identifiers were incorporated during preparation of the TCRbeta library. MiXCR was run by TCRdb on the PCR reads, yielding one entry per CDR3 protein. Of roughly 500,000 distinct CDR3 sequences listed, about 31% are singletons. Sequencing was performed on PBMCs from the stem cell graft donor, taken from the stem cell graft. The receptors shown here come from a human donor who donated a stem cell graft to a child with aplastic anemia.

This clonotype has more than one count but fewer than ten. The V and J genes are TRBV6-2 or TRBV6-3 and TRBJ1-1; no clear D gene. The germline CDR1 and CDR2 sequences are MNHEY and SVGEGT. Trimming stripped 0 bases from V and 3 bases from J, with 8 bases between. The CDR3 runs 14 residues. This chain's CDR3 is CASSYSPGYTEAFF. The CDR3 bases are TGTGCCAGCAGTTACTCCCCGGGGTACACTGAAGCTTTCTTT.

This clonotype was seen more than once but under ten times. V gene TRBV20-1 combines with J gene TRBJ2-2; 8 bases fit TRBD2. The CDR3 is 15 residues long. The junction had 10 bases not matched to a gene; V was cut back by 3 bases and J by 7 bases. Germline CDR1 reads DFQATT; CDR2 reads SNEGSKA (reference sequence). DNA for the CDR3: TGCAGTGCTAGGATGTTACGGGAGGGCGGCGGGGAGCTGTTTTTT. It specifies CSARMLREGGGELFF.

This clonotype was detected only a few times. The V call is TRBV27, the J call TRBJ2-2, with 11 bases fitting TRBD2. The germline V gene has CDR1 MNHEY and CDR2 SMNVEV (reference sequence). Losses at the gene ends were 1 base for V and 4 bases for J; bases not matched to a gene: 8. The CDR3 has 18 amino acids. The CDR3 spells CASSLLTSGRFSTGELFF. In DNA form, the CDR3 reads TGTGCCAGCAGTTTATTAACTAGCGGGAGATTTAGCACCGGGGAGCTGTTTTTT.

This clonotype has a count of ten or more. The V gene is TRBV18, the J gene TRBJ2-5, with 7 nucleotides matching TRBD1. CDR1 KGHSH and CDR2 LQKENI come from the germline V gene. The V and J ends lost 8 bases and 5 bases, in that order; junction bases with no gene match: 8. CDR3 length equals 13 residues. The DNA of the CDR3 is TGTGCCAGCAGCCCAACAGGGGTCGAGACCCAGTACTTC. Encoded protein: CASSPTGVETQYF.

Only a few counts were recorded for this clonotype. The chain carries TRBV5-1 and TRBJ1-3; a possible D gene is TRBD1 (5 bases). The CDR3 length is 17 residues. Germline lookup yields CDR1 SGHRS and CDR2 YFSETQ. Trimming cost V 4 bases and J 0 bases, with 17 bases left between them. CDR3 sequence reads: CASSVGTKPDSGNTIYF. As DNA, the CDR3 is TGCGCCAGCAGCGTAGGGACGAAACCCGACTCTGGAAACACCATATATTTT.

This sequence joins TRBV14 and TRBJ2-1; D gene unclear. CDR1 is SGHDN and CDR2 is FVKESK in the germline V gene. With 0 bases removed from V and 9 bases from J, the gap between germline ends came to 9 bases. The CDR3 totals 13 residues. This CDR3 reads CASSQDQVGEQFF. CDR3 bases: TGTGCCAGCAGCCAAGACCAAGTGGGTGAGCAGTTCTTC. Full variable domain (missing parts from reference TRBV14 and TRBJ2-1): EAGVTQFPSHSVIEKGQTVTLRCDPISGHDNLYWYRRVMGKEIKFLLHFVKESKQDESGMPNNRFLAERTGGTYSTLKVQPAELEDSGVYFCASSQDQVGEQFFGPGTRLTVL.

The genes are TRBV7-3 and TRBJ2-1; D unclear. The germline V gene encodes CDR1 SGHTA and CDR2 FQGTGA. This CDR3 is built from 14 residues. Trimming cost V 5 bases and J 2 bases, with 10 bases left between them. CDR3 in DNA: TGTGCCAGCAGCGCGGACGGGCCCTACAATGAGCAGTTCTTC. Amino acid sequence: CASSADGPYNEQFF.

In its sample, this clonotype was seen a few times. The chain employs TRBV7-2 and TRBJ2-3, with D perhaps matching TRBD1 or TRBD2 (5 bases each). The ends were cut back, 5 bases at V and 2 bases at J, with 17 bases in the middle. Germline CDR1 SGHTA, CDR2 FQGNSA. The CDR3 sequence is 16 residues long. The chain's CDR3 is CASSVTGTHSTDTQYF. The CDR3 nucleotides read TGTGCCAGCAGCGTTACCGGGACCCACTCCACAGATACGCAGTATTTT.

The chain couples TRBV29-1 to TRBJ2-1; 8 bases are shared with TRBD1. V trimming: 1 base; J trimming: 9 bases; junction bases outside the gene matches: 11. The CDR3 is 15 amino acids. Germline lookup yields CDR1 SQVTM and CDR2 ANQGSEA. CDR3 DNA: TGCAGCGTTGAAGGGGAGACAGGGGTGGATGCTGAGCAGTTCTTC. Amino acid sequence: CSVEGETGVDAEQFF.

This clonotype appeared a few times. V is TRBV6-4 and J is TRBJ2-6, with D perhaps TRBD1 (5 bases). V lost 9 bases, J lost 0 bases, and 18 bases lay in between. Germline assignment: CDR1 MRHNA and CDR2 SNTAGT. The length of the CDR3 is 17 residues. The CDR3 nucleotides read TGTGCCAGTGTAGGACAACTCTTCACCTCTGGGGCCAACGTCCTGACTTTC. It translates to CASVGQLFTSGANVLTF.

V usage is TRBV29-1 and J usage is TRBJ2-7; D possibly corresponds to TRBD1 (6 bases). With 5 bases removed from V and 2 bases from J, the gap between germline ends came to 10 bases. The CDR3 runs 12 residues. CDR1 is SQVTM and CDR2 is ANQGSEA in the germline V gene. CDR3 DNA: TGCAGCGTTCGGACAGAGACCTACGAGCAGTACTTC. Protein: CSVRTETYEQYF.

This clonotype occurred a few times. The rearrangement joins TRBV7-2 to TRBJ1-2; D might be TRBD1 (5 bases). This CDR3 is 14 amino acids long. The ends were cut back, 4 bases at V and 4 bases at J, with 13 bases in the middle. Germline V lookup: CDR1 SGHTA, CDR2 FQGNSA. This CDR3 is CASSSGTATYGYTF. The CDR3 bases are TGTGCCAGCAGCTCCGGGACCGCGACCTATGGCTACACCTTC.

V is TRBV25-1 and J is TRBJ1-5, with unresolved D. Germline values: CDR1 MGHDK, CDR2 SYGVNS. The V and J ends lost 3 bases and 1 base respectively, with 7 bases between them. The CDR3 is made up of 14 amino acids. DNA for the CDR3: TGTGCCAGCAGTGAGATGGGAAGCAATCAGCCCCAGCATTTT. Amino acid sequence: CASSEMGSNQPQHF.

This clonotype was counted between two and nine times. The chain carries TRBV5-1 and TRBJ2-1; D gene uncertain. The CDR3 has 15 residues. Germline CDR1 SGHRS, CDR2 YFSETQ. V dropped 0 bases and J dropped 0 bases, with 7 bases sitting between them. The CDR3 nucleotides read TGCGCCAGCAGCTTGGCCGTGGGCTCCTACAATGAGCAGTTCTTC. Translation gives CASSLAVGSYNEQFF.

This clonotype was seen just once. The rearrangement links TRBV7-9 to TRBJ2-1, with 9 bases identical to TRBD2. Germline CDR1 SEHNR, CDR2 FQNEAQ (reference sequence). With V trimmed by 4 bases and J by 8 bases, 12 bases remained unmatched. This CDR3 contains 16 residues. DNA for the CDR3: TGTGCCAGCAGCTCTCCGACTCGCGGGAGGGCCTATGAGCAGTTCTTC. This codes for CASSSPTRGRAYEQFF.

The chain employs TRBV5-1 and TRBJ1-4, with TRBD1 as a possible D gene (5 bases). V lost 4 bases, J lost 7 bases, and 17 bases lay in between. CDR1 and CDR2 (germline): SGHRS, YFSETQ. The CDR3 is 15 amino acids. CDR3 sequence: CASSGGSVGGEKLFF. The CDR3, as DNA: TGCGCCAGCAGCGGTGGGTCCGTCGGGGGTGAAAAACTGTTTTTT.

The chain recombines TRBV6-1 with TRBJ1-5; 7 positions match TRBD1. The CDR3 loop spans 15 amino acids. Germline CDR1 MNHNS, CDR2 SASEGT. V trimming: 4 bases; J trimming: 4 bases; junction bases outside the gene matches: 7. CDR3 coding DNA: TGTGCCAGCAGTGCCCGGGCAGGGGGTAATCAGCCCCAGCATTTT. Its protein is CASSARAGGNQPQHF.

The genes are TRBV5-6 and TRBJ2-1; 8 bases match TRBD2. Trimming cost V 5 bases and J 0 bases; bases outside gene matches: 10. Germline CDR1 reads SGHDT; CDR2 reads YYEEEE. CDR3 size: 17 residues. The CDR3 here is CASRRGAGGHSYNEQFF. CDR3 DNA sequence: TGTGCCAGCAGGCGGGGGGCGGGAGGCCACTCCTACAATGAGCAGTTCTTC.

The table lists this clonotype with many counts. The DNA of the CDR3 is TGCGCCAGCAGCCCTCGGGGTACGGGCACTGAAGCTTTCTTT. It encodes CASSPRGTGTEAFF. The rearrangement joins TRBV5-1 to TRBJ1-1, with unresolved D. The CDR3 contains 14 residues. Per germline, CDR1 SGHRS and CDR2 YFSETQ. With 4 bases removed from V and 4 bases from J, the gap between germline ends came to 14 bases.

The V gene is TRBV7-8, the J gene TRBJ1-1; TRBD1 matches 7 bases. The germline V gene encodes CDR1 SGHVS and CDR2 FQNEAQ. This CDR3 contains 16 residues. The junction had 7 bases not matched to a gene; V was cut back by 2 bases and J by 1 base. CDR3 region: CASSLTAGGANTEAFF. As DNA, the CDR3 is TGTGCCAGCAGCTTAACCGCAGGGGGTGCGAACACTGAAGCTTTCTTT.

A few counts support this clonotype. J is TRBJ1-5 and V is TRBV30, with D unresolved. Trimming took off 0 bases at V and 7 bases at J, with 10 bases between the two ends. Germline loops: CDR1 GTSNPN, CDR2 SVGIG (reference sequence). The CDR3 runs to 13 residues. For the CDR3, the DNA is TGTGCCTGGAGTGTTGCAAGTGGGCAGCCCCAGCATTTT. As protein: CAWSVASGQPQHF.

This clonotype was found a few times. This chain uses TRBV20-1 with TRBJ2-5, with D maybe TRBD2 (5 bases). The CDR3 loop spans 14 amino acids. The germline CDR1 and CDR2 sequences are DFQATT and SNEGSKA (reference sequence). V gave up 7 bases and J gave up 4 bases, with 19 bases separating them. CDR3 bases: TGCAGTGTCCCAAGGAGAGGGCAGGTAGAGACCCAGTACTTC. Its protein is CSVPRRGQVETQYF.

The chain employs TRBV9 and TRBJ1-1; D may be TRBD1 (5 bases). The CDR3 sequence is 14 residues long. Trimming took 7 bases from V and 4 from J, leaving 17 bases between them. Germline values: CDR1 SGDLS, CDR2 YYNGEE. Written as DNA, the CDR3 is TGTGCCAGCGGAGGTCGGGACTCTACCACTGAAGCTTTCTTT. This encodes CASGGRDSTTEAFF.